This T cell receptor (beta chain) emerged from a study of T cells in Graves' hyperthyroidism and ophthalmopathy. Germline CDR1 is SGHDN and CDR2 is FVKESK. This CDR3 has 13 amino acids. Trimming cost V 1 base and J 8 bases, with 11 bases left between them. In the ophthalmopathy cohort, Clinical Activity Score was at least 3, NOSPECS grade at least 4, and duration under 3 months. Thyroid ultrasound, orbital computed tomography, clinical symptoms, and serum thyroxine and TRAb underpinned diagnoses. In this sample, this clonotype turned up many times. Its antigen is not identified. Researchers amplified the TCR beta CDR3 regions from RNA transcripts. An initial round of RT-PCR targeting the TCR CDR3 relied on the HTBI primer set. From the multiplex PCR reads, TCRdb called clonotypes with MiXCR, one entry per CDR3 protein. In the table there are hundreds of thousands of distinct CDR3 sequences, around 19% of which are singletons.

Points from the study as a whole: A 13 V-J model separated ophthalmopathy from stable hyperthyroidism.

The clonotype was recovered from a man aged 45-60 years with Graves' ophthalmopathy. The sequencing sample was made of blood. J is TRBJ1-1 and V is TRBV14; D call uncertain. The CDR3 nucleotides are TGTGCCAGCAGCCAAGTCCCCGGAACCGAAGCTTTCTTT. It translates to CASSQVPGTEAFF.